These T cell receptor beta chains were read from a single sample in a study of identical twins. TCRdb reanalysed the 5' RACE reads using MiXCR and keeps one entry per CDR3 protein. In the table there are 200,000 to 250,000 distinct CDR3 sequences, 10% of which are singletons. The sample taken for sequencing was memory T cells sorted from blood. The receptors stem from a man aged 50-60 years in good health. The CDR3 runs from the conserved cysteine through the conserved F or W. The order of the fields is V gene, clone size, D gene, J gene, CDR3 DNA, CDR3 protein. D genes are given only for firm matches. For some rows the clone size is stated as once, few or many, or as a class when expanded; others skip it.

V: TRBV3-1
size: few
D: -
J: TRBJ2-5
DNA: TGTGCCAGCAGCCAGGGGGGGACCCAGTACTTC
CDR3: CASSQGGTQYF

V: TRBV20-1
size: -
D: TRBD1
J: TRBJ2-5
DNA: TGCAGTGCCACAGGGACAGGGCGGTACCAAGAGACCCAGTACTTC
CDR3: CSATGTGRYQETQYF

V: TRBV4-2
size: few
D: -
J: TRBJ1-6
DNA: TGTGCCAGCAGCCAGAGAAGGACCATGGAATCACCCCTCCACTTT
CDR3: CASSQRRTMESPLHF

V: TRBV5-1
size: many
D: TRBD2
J: TRBJ2-1
DNA: TGCGCCAGCAGCTTGTCCAGCGGGGGGTTTGGGGATTATGAGCAGTTCTTC
CDR3: CASSLSSGGFGDYEQFF

V: TRBV12-3/TRBV12-4
size: many
D: TRBD2
J: TRBJ2-2
DNA: TGTGCCAGCATCCGGACTAGCGGGAGTGGCACCGGGGAGCTGTTTTTT
CDR3: CASIRTSGSGTGELFF

V: TRBV7-2
size: many
D: -
J: TRBJ2-7
DNA: TGTGCCAGCAGCTGGGGGTCCTACGAGCAGTACTTC
CDR3: CASSWGSYEQYF

V: TRBV12-3/TRBV12-4
size: many
D: TRBD2
J: TRBJ2-7
DNA: TGTGCCAGCAGTTCGGGAGGGAACAACCCCTACGAGCAGTACTTC
CDR3: CASSSGGNNPYEQYF

V: TRBV4-1
size: many
D: -
J: TRBJ1-5
DNA: TGCGCCAGCAGCCAAATTCAGGGTCAGCCCCAGCATTTT
CDR3: CASSQIQGQPQHF

V: TRBV7-9
size: many
D: TRBD1
J: TRBJ2-1
DNA: TGTGCCAGCAGCCGGCGGACAGGGGACCTCTACAATGAGCAGTTCTTC
CDR3: CASSRRTGDLYNEQFF

V: TRBV5-1
size: many
D: TRBD1
J: TRBJ2-3
DNA: TGCGCCAGCAGCTCCTCCGGACAGGGAGTTTCAGATACGCAGTATTTT
CDR3: CASSSSGQGVSDTQYF

V: TRBV7-2
size: few
D: -
J: TRBJ2-5
DNA: TGTGCCAGCAGCTTAGTCTCCCGGGAAGAGACCCAGTACTTC
CDR3: CASSLVSREETQYF

V: TRBV5-5
size: many
D: -
J: TRBJ1-4
DNA: TGTGCCAGCAGCTCAGGGACAAGTGAAAAACTGTTTTTT
CDR3: CASSSGTSEKLFF

V: TRBV28
size: many
D: -
J: TRBJ2-2
DNA: TGTGCCAGCAGTTTAGGCCCCCGAAGGACCGGGGAGCTGTTTTTT
CDR3: CASSLGPRRTGELFF

V: TRBV12-3/TRBV12-4
size: many
D: -
J: TRBJ1-1
DNA: -
CDR3: CASSFLAGASNTEAFF

V: TRBV6-2/TRBV6-3
size: many
D: -
J: TRBJ2-1
DNA: TGTGCCATACGGACGGGGGACTACAATGAGCAGTTCTTC
CDR3: CAIRTGDYNEQFF

V: TRBV7-6
size: few
D: -
J: TRBJ2-5
DNA: TGTGCCAGCAGCTCGGTAGCGGTTCGGGAGACCCAGTACTTC
CDR3: CASSSVAVRETQYF

V: TRBV30
size: -
D: -
J: TRBJ1-1
DNA: TGTGCCTGGAGTTCCGGGGCGAACACTGAAGCTTTCTTT
CDR3: CAWSSGANTEAFF

V: TRBV27
size: once
D: TRBD2
J: TRBJ2-7
DNA: TGTGCCAGCAGTCCCAGGGGACTAGCCTCCGAGCAGTACTTC
CDR3: CASSPRGLASEQYF

V: TRBV3-1
size: -
D: -
J: TRBJ2-7
DNA: TGTGCCAGCAGTATGCAGCTAGCGCGGGCGAGCTCCTACGAGCAGTACTTC
CDR3: CASSMQLARASSYEQYF

V: TRBV12-3/TRBV12-4
size: few
D: TRBD1
J: TRBJ1-1
DNA: TGTGCCAGCAGTTTAAGGGGACAGGGGGAAGCTGAAGCTTTCTTT
CDR3: CASSLRGQGEAEAFF

V: TRBV2
size: -
D: -
J: TRBJ2-1
DNA: TGTGCCAGCAGTGAAGAGGGGCGAGCGGAGTTCTTC
CDR3: CASSEEGRAEFF

V: TRBV20-1
size: few
D: TRBD1
J: TRBJ1-2
DNA: TGCAGTGCGCCTCGGGACAGGGGTAGTCGTTACTATGGCTACACCTTC
CDR3: CSAPRDRGSRYYGYTF

V: TRBV18
size: many
D: -
J: TRBJ2-1
DNA: TGTGCCAGCTCACCACCTACTAGTAACAATGAGCAGTTCTTC
CDR3: CASSPPTSNNEQFF

V: TRBV12-3/TRBV12-4
size: few
D: TRBD1
J: TRBJ1-2
DNA: TGTGCCAGCAGAATCTCAGGGGGGAAGGAGGGCTACACCTTC
CDR3: CASRISGGKEGYTF

V: TRBV5-5
size: many
D: TRBD2
J: TRBJ2-4
DNA: TGTGCCAGCAGCGAAGCCGGGAGGCTAGCCAAAAACATTCAGTACTTC
CDR3: CASSEAGRLAKNIQYF

V: TRBV27
size: medium-sized
D: -
J: TRBJ2-1
DNA: TGTGCCAGCAGTTTATCTGGCAGCAATGAGCAGTTCTTC
CDR3: CASSLSGSNEQFF

V: TRBV7-2
size: few
D: -
J: TRBJ2-7
DNA: TGTGCCAGCAGCCCCCTAGATTCCCGCTACGAGCAGTACTTC
CDR3: CASSPLDSRYEQYF

V: TRBV7-9
size: few
D: TRBD2
J: TRBJ2-1
DNA: TGTGCCAGCAGCAATAGCGGGAGGGCCGTTGGCAATGAGCAGTTCTTC
CDR3: CASSNSGRAVGNEQFF

V: TRBV12-3/TRBV12-4
size: few
D: -
J: TRBJ1-1
DNA: TGTGCCAGCAGTTTAGGGACCGGGGCTTTCTTT
CDR3: CASSLGTGAFF

V: TRBV10-3
size: many
D: -
J: TRBJ2-5
DNA: TGTGCCATCAGTGAGAACGGGCAGGGAGAGACCCAGTACTTC
CDR3: CAISENGQGETQYF

V: TRBV5-1
size: -
D: TRBD2
J: TRBJ2-1
DNA: TGCGCCAGCAGCTGGGGGACTAGCGGGGGGGCCCAAAATGAGCAGTTCTTC
CDR3: CASSWGTSGGAQNEQFF

V: TRBV28
size: many
D: TRBD2
J: TRBJ2-7
DNA: TGTGCCAGCAGTTTCCATCTAGCGGCGAACTCCTACGAGCAGTACTTC
CDR3: CASSFHLAANSYEQYF

V: TRBV7-2
size: few
D: TRBD2
J: TRBJ2-3
DNA: TGTGCCAGCAGCCCATCGATGACTAGCGGGGGGGCAGATACGCAGTATTTT
CDR3: CASSPSMTSGGADTQYF

V: TRBV11-2
size: few
D: -
J: TRBJ2-1
DNA: TGTGCCAGCGTCGCGGGCTACAATGAGCAGTTCTTC
CDR3: CASVAGYNEQFF

V: TRBV2
size: many
D: -
J: TRBJ1-1
DNA: TGTGCCAGCAGCGTCCGCAGGATGAACACTGAAGCTTTCTTT
CDR3: CASSVRRMNTEAFF

V: TRBV7-9
size: many
D: TRBD1
J: TRBJ2-2
DNA: TGTGCCAGCAGCGGGGACAGGGCGGCCACCGGGGAGCTGTTTTTT
CDR3: CASSGDRAATGELFF

V: TRBV3-1
size: few
D: TRBD2
J: TRBJ2-1
DNA: TGTGCCAGCAGCCCAACTAGCGGGAGAGTGGATGAGCAGTTCTTC
CDR3: CASSPTSGRVDEQFF

V: TRBV19
size: -
D: -
J: TRBJ2-2
DNA: TGTGCCAGTAGACTTAGCTCGAACACCGGGGAGCTGTTTTTT
CDR3: CASRLSSNTGELFF

V: TRBV27
size: few
D: TRBD1
J: TRBJ2-5
DNA: TGTGCCAGCAGTAGACAGGGTAGAGAGACCCAGTACTTC
CDR3: CASSRQGRETQYF

V: TRBV4-3
size: many
D: -
J: TRBJ1-2
DNA: TGCGCCAGCAGCCGGCAGGGCGGTGGCTACACCTTC
CDR3: CASSRQGGGYTF

V: TRBV7-2
size: many
D: -
J: TRBJ1-2
DNA: TGTGCCAGCAGCGCCCCAAGGTTGCTCTACTATGGCTACACCTTC
CDR3: CASSAPRLLYYGYTF

V: TRBV10-3
size: many
D: -
J: TRBJ2-2
DNA: TGTGCCATCAGTGTCGTCAGAAACACCGGGGAGCTGTTTTTT
CDR3: CAISVVRNTGELFF

V: TRBV29-1
size: many
D: TRBD2
J: TRBJ2-2
DNA: TGCAGCGTTGGCCTAGCGGACTACGCGAACACCGGGGAGCTGTTTTTT
CDR3: CSVGLADYANTGELFF

V: TRBV28
size: few
D: -
J: TRBJ2-2
DNA: TGTGCCAGCAGTTTACCTACGGGGGCCCGGGAGCTGTTTTTT
CDR3: CASSLPTGARELFF

V: TRBV4-1
size: many
D: -
J: TRBJ1-2
DNA: TGCGCCAGCAGCCAAGATCCCGTGGGGACCATCTATGGCTACACCTTC
CDR3: CASSQDPVGTIYGYTF